The clone carrying this T cell receptor (beta chain) appeared many times. Its cognate antigen is unknown. TCRdb ran MiXCR on the 5' RACE reads and lists one entry per CDR3 protein. The data hold about 81,000 distinct CDR3 sequences, with around 4.5% observed a single time. Germline lookup yields CDR1 DFQATT and CDR2 SNEGSKA (reference sequence). The length of the CDR3 is 12 residues. With 4 bases removed from V and 1 base from J, the gap between germline ends came to 5 bases. This record comes from a study of neurological immune-mediated disorders. Findings and limits, study-wide: The expanded clones of different subjects shared no CDR3 amino acid sequences (suggesting private repertoires in all groups). Grouping of repertoires by phylogeny put those of 18 of 34 multiple sclerosis patients into a single related-CDR3 cluster, a possible signature.

Regarding time point: longitudinal time-point 3. Source material was 2 million unsorted PBMCs, stored at -80 °C in RNAlater. The chain couples TRBV20-1 to TRBJ1-3; D gene ambiguous. The sequence derives from a woman aged 60-75 years with multiple sclerosis. Sequences were obtained from PBMCs. CDR3 sequence (DNA): TGCAGTGCTACCCTGTCTGGAAACACCATATATTTT. Translated: CSATLSGNTIYF.